One sample yielded the 20 T cell receptor beta chains listed below, sequenced in a study of shared clonotypes between healthy human individuals. Naive CD8 isolation took CD45RO-negative cells positively selected for CCR7 and excluded terminally differentiated effector memory CD45RA+ cells. The assay was immunoSEQ multiplex PCR, and TCRdb's table has in-frame clones only and misses some. Here the sample spans millions of clones, 85% to 95% being singletons. The sequencing input was naive CD8+ T cells from PBMCs. The receptors here all came from a man between 18 and 29 years old in good health. Some clones in this sample may be carry-over from other donors' samples.

This chain joins TRBV6-5 and TRBJ2-5; the match to TRBD2 covers 10 bases. Trimming removed 8 bases from V and 4 bases from J; junction bases left unmatched: 10. The CDR3 runs to 15 residues. The germline gives CDR1 MNHEY, CDR2 SVGAGI. The chain's CDR3 is CASCPGTSDRETQYF. CDR3 nucleotides: TGTGCCAGCTGCCCAGGGACTAGCGATAGAGAGACCCAGTACTTC.

The rearrangement joins TRBV29-1 to TRBJ2-1; D possibly uses TRBD1 or TRBD2 (5 bases each). CDR1 is SQVTM, CDR2 ANQGSEA, per germline. Trimming removed 5 bases at V and 1 base at J, with 12 bases between. The CDR3 loop spans 14 amino acids. Written as DNA, the CDR3 is TGCAGCGTTCGCGGTGGGGGTTCCTACAATGAGCAGTTCTTC. Translation gives CSVRGGGSYNEQFF.

The chain is built from TRBV9 and TRBJ2-4, with 11 nucleotides matching TRBD2. V trimming: 3 bases; J trimming: 1 base; junction bases outside the gene matches: 6. Germline CDR1 SGDLS, CDR2 YYNGEE. This CDR3 region has 17 residues. The CDR3 DNA follows: TGTGCCAGCAGCGACTCTAGCGGGAGGTCGGCCAAAAACATTCAGTACTTC. Amino acids: CASSDSSGRSAKNIQYF.

V and J are TRBV28 and TRBJ2-7, with D possibly called TRBD1 or TRBD2 (5 bases each). CDR3 length: 14 amino acids. CDR1 MDHEN and CDR2 SYDVKM come from the germline V gene. The ends were cut back, 5 bases at V and 6 bases at J, with 17 bases in the middle. The CDR3 DNA is TGTGCCAGCAGTCTCACGGGGCCCCGAGGCGAGCAGTACTTC. Its translation is CASSLTGPRGEQYF.

V and J are TRBV6-6 and TRBJ2-1, with D possibly TRBD2 on 5 matching bases. The CDR3 runs 12 residues. V was shortened by 6 bases and J by 10 bases, with 13 bases between the two germline ends. Germline CDR1 reads MNHNY; CDR2 reads SVGAGI (reference sequence). DNA for the CDR3: TGTGCCAGCAGCCTAAGCGGAGTAGAGCAGTTCTTC. Translation gives CASSLSGVEQFF.

V and J are TRBV10-3 and TRBJ2-7, with D perhaps matching TRBD1 or TRBD2 (5 bases each). The CDR3 extends over 14 amino acids. Trimming shortened V by 3 bases and J by 7 bases, and 16 bases separated the two germline ends. CDR1 and CDR2 (germline): ENHRY, SYGVKD. DNA of the CDR3: TGTGCCATCAGTGATGGGGGTCGTGGAGAAGAGCAGTACTTC. Translation gives CAISDGGRGEEQYF.

V and J are TRBV5-1 and TRBJ1-1, with a possible D match to TRBD1 (5 bases). The CDR3 sequence is 15 residues long. Trimming took 6 bases from V and 8 from J, leaving 23 bases between them. Germline V gives CDR1 SGHRS, CDR2 YFSETQ. The CDR3 region is CASTTGAATPLEAFF. Here the CDR3 DNA reads TGCGCCAGCACCACCGGGGCAGCTACACCGCTCGAAGCTTTCTTT.

This rearrangement joins TRBV10-3 to TRBJ2-5; 8 positions match TRBD1. Germline-derived CDR1 and CDR2 are ENHRY and SYGVKD. This CDR3 region has 13 residues. Losses at the gene ends were 3 bases for V and 5 bases for J; bases not matched to a gene: 2. Here the CDR3 reads CAISERQGETQYF. The CDR3 DNA follows: TGTGCCATCAGTGAAAGACAGGGGGAGACCCAGTACTTC.

The V gene is TRBV4-1, the J gene TRBJ2-7; a weak D match, TRBD2 (5 bases). CDR3 size: 16 residues. Germline V lookup: CDR1 MGHRA, CDR2 YSYEKL. V was cut by 0 bases and J by 1 base, with 13 bases left in between. The CDR3 reads CASSQDLRVRSYEQYF. The CDR3 nucleotides are TGCGCCAGCAGCCAAGATCTGAGGGTACGATCCTACGAGCAGTACTTC.

The rearrangement joins TRBV11-2 to TRBJ2-7, with 8 nucleotides matching TRBD1. With V trimmed by 5 bases and J by 3 bases, 9 bases remained unmatched. Germline CDR1 and CDR2: SGHAT and FQNNGV. The CDR3 has 15 amino acids. The DNA of the CDR3 is TGTGCCAGCAGCCCTCAGGACAGGGTCGGCTACGAGCAGTACTTC. This translates into CASSPQDRVGYEQYF.

The chain employs TRBV7-6 and TRBJ2-7; perhaps TRBD1 as D (6 bases). V lost 0 bases and J 2 bases, leaving 17 bases between the germline ends. The CDR3 loop spans 17 amino acids. Germline values: CDR1 SGHVS, CDR2 FNYEAQ. The CDR3, as DNA: TGTGCCAGCAGCTTAGCGTTGAGCCGGACAGTCACCTACGAGCAGTACTTC. It yields the protein CASSLALSRTVTYEQYF.

This CDR3 is CATSGGWSYNEQFF. CDR3 DNA sequence: TGTGCCACCAGTGGCGGGTGGTCCTACAATGAGCAGTTCTTC. V and J are TRBV15 and TRBJ2-1; a weak D match, TRBD2 (5 bases). This CDR3 spans 14 amino acids. V was shortened by 6 bases and J by 1 base, with 10 bases between the two germline ends. Germline V gene data show CDR1 as LNHNV and CDR2 as YYDKDF (reference sequence).

The V call is TRBV5-8, the J call TRBJ1-5; 9 nucleotides align to TRBD1. From germline, CDR1 is SGHTS and CDR2 YDEGEE. CDR3 size: 17 residues. V gave up 5 bases and J gave up 2 bases; unmatched junction bases: 11. The DNA for the CDR3 is TGTGCCAGCAGGGTCAAGGTGGGACAGGGTGGCAATCAGCCCCAGCATTTT. It encodes CASRVKVGQGGNQPQHF.

The chain recombines TRBV7-8 with TRBJ2-1, with 9 bases matching TRBD1. Losses at the gene ends were 1 base for V and 0 bases for J; bases not matched to a gene: 1. The CDR3 spans 16 residues. CDR1 SGHVS and CDR2 FQNEAQ come from the germline V gene. CDR3 amino acids: CASSLGGQGSYNEQFF. The CDR3 region has the DNA TGTGCCAGCAGCTTAGGGGGACAGGGCTCCTACAATGAGCAGTTCTTC.

The genes are TRBV7-9 and TRBJ1-4; D uncertain. Germline V gene data show CDR1 as SEHNR and CDR2 as FQNEAQ (reference sequence). The V gene lost 5 bases and the J gene lost 8 bases, with 15 bases spanning the gap. The CDR3 is 14 residues long. CDR3 DNA: TGTGCCAGCAGCCTCGTGGCCGAAACCGAAAAACTGTTTTTT. It encodes CASSLVAETEKLFF.

About this clone itself: This sample also contains other DNA sequences that code for the same CDR3. This chain joins TRBV27 and TRBJ2-7; 12 nucleotides line up with TRBD2. CDR3 size: 13 residues. The ends lost 5 bases at V and 7 bases at J; junction bases unmatched: 3. Germline V gives CDR1 MNHEY, CDR2 SMNVEV (reference sequence). CDR3 coding DNA: TGTGCCAGCAGTCCTGGACTAGCGGGGGAGCAGTACTTC. This sequence encodes CASSPGLAGEQYF.

The chain couples TRBV11-2 to TRBJ2-7; the D is unclear. Trimming left V 1 base short and J 0 bases short, with 16 bases between. This CDR3 comprises 17 residues. CDR1 and CDR2 (germline): SGHAT, FQNNGV. CDR3 nucleotide sequence: TGTGCCAGCAGCTTAGGTCGGGCAGGAACCTTCTCCTACGAGCAGTACTTC. Translated, it gives CASSLGRAGTFSYEQYF.

The chain employs TRBV7-9 and TRBJ1-1; the D is unclear. V was shortened by 5 bases and J by 7 bases, with 11 bases between the two germline ends. Germline lookup yields CDR1 SEHNR and CDR2 FQNEAQ (reference sequence). The CDR3 extends over 12 amino acids. The CDR3 protein is CASSPTGNEAFF. The CDR3 nucleotides are TGTGCCAGCAGCCCGACCGGGAATGAAGCTTTCTTT.

This clone has a handful of counts. The CDR3 nucleotides are TGTGCCAGTAGTGACGTGGGGCCCCAGCATTTT. Translated: CASSDVGPQHF. The gene calls are TRBV19 and TRBJ1-5; D call uncertain. CDR1 and CDR2 from the germline V gene are LNHDA and SQIVND (reference sequence). Trimming took off 5 bases at V and 9 bases at J, with 8 bases between the two ends. This CDR3 has 11 residues.

The CDR3 DNA sequence: TGTGCCAGCAGCCAAGTTTATACCTCTGAGCTGTTTTTT. It encodes CASSQVYTSELFF. The chain combines TRBV14 with TRBJ2-2; D unresolved. This CDR3 has 13 amino acids. CDR1 and CDR2 from the germline V gene are SGHDN and FVKESK. Trimming left V 1 base short and J 11 bases short, with 11 bases between.